This TCR beta chain appears in the sequencing data of a study of blood T cell repertoires in COVID-19. At the level of the study: Whether acute or convalescent, the COVID-19 samples came from the United States, Italy and Spain. PBMCs, B-cell-depleted T cells, or T cells were the source of the cDNA or gDNA that made up the material.

The ends were cut back, 0 bases at V and 3 bases at J, with 14 bases in the middle. The V gene's germline CDR1 is MGHDK and CDR2 SYGVNS. The CDR3 runs to 16 residues. Profiled with immunoSEQ multiplex PCR; TCRdb holds only in-frame clones, not every one. The sample carries some 460,000 clones, roughly 85% recorded once. The V and J genes are TRBV25-1 and TRBJ1-2, with D possibly TRBD1 on 6 matching bases. Sequencing input: PBMCs or T cells enriched from blood (not recorded which). The clonotype originates from a woman under 30 with acute COVID-19. The CDR3 protein is CASSEYSGGRDYGYTF. The CDR3, as DNA: TGTGCCAGCAGTGAATATAGCGGGGGCAGGGACTATGGCTACACCTTC.